This T cell receptor beta chain was observed in a study of blood T cell repertoires in COVID-19. Study-wide background: The cDNA or gDNA used as material had been derived from T cells, B-cell-depleted T cells, or PBMCs.

This CDR3 has 17 amino acids. The germline CDR1 and CDR2 sequences are LNHNV and YYDKDF (reference sequence). Deletions cut 1 base from V and 4 bases from J, with 18 bases between. Authors' processing steps: From reference gene primer amplification, estimates of nucleated cell counts were derived. TCRdb keeps only in-frame clones here, not all; method: immunoSEQ multiplex PCR. The V and J calls and clone size were taken over from that table, and D and trimming were inferred from the DNA. The sample has around 160,000 clones, 80% to 90% seen once; the top ten hold around 8%. Seattle patients were enrolled while actively infected and followed longitudinally.

The sequencing sample was made of peripheral blood. The TCR was taken from a woman aged 55-70 years with COVID-19, enrolled during active disease. The chain joins TRBV15 to TRBJ2-3; D is perhaps TRBD1 (5 bases). CDR3: CATSRVRQGIIPDTQYF. CDR3 bases: TGTGCCACCAGCAGAGTTAGGCAGGGTATAATCCCAGATACGCAGTATTTT.